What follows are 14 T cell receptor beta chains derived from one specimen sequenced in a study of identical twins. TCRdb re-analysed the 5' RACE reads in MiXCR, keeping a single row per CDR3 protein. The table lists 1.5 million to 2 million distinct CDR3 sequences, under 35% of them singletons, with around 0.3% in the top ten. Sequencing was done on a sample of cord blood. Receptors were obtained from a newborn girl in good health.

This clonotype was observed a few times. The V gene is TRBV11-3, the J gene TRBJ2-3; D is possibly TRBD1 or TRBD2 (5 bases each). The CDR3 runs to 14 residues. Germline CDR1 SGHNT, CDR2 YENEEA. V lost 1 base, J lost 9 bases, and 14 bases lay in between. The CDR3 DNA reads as TGTGCCAGCAGCTTAGCCGGGGTCTCAGGGACGCAGTATTTT. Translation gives CASSLAGVSGTQYF.

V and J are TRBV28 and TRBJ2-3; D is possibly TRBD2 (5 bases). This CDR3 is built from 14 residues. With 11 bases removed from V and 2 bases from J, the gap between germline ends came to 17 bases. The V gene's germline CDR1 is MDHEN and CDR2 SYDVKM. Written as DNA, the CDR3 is TGTGCCGCCGGGGAGTCTTTTTCCACAGATACGCAGTATTTT. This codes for CAAGESFSTDTQYF.

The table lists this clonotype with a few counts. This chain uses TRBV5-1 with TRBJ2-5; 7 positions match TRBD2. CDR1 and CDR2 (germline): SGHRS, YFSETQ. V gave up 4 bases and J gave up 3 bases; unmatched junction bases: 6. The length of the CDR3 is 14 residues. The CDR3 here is CASSVGLVEETQYF. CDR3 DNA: TGCGCCAGCAGCGTAGGACTAGTGGAAGAGACCCAGTACTTC.

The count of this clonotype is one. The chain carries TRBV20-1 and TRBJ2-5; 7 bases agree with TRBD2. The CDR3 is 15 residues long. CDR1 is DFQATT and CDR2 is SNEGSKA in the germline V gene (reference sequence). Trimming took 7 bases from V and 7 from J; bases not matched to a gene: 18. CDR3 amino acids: CSVDSSGHGLRTQYF. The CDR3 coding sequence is TGCAGTGTTGACTCTAGCGGCCACGGATTACGGACCCAGTACTTC.

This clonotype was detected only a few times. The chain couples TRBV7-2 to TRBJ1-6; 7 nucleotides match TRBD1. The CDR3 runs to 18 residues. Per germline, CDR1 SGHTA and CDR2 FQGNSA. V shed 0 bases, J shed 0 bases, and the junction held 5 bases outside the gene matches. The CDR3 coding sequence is TGTGCCAGCAGCTTAGCGCTCAGGGGGAGCTCCTATAATTCACCCCTCCACTTT. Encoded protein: CASSLALRGSSYNSPLHF.

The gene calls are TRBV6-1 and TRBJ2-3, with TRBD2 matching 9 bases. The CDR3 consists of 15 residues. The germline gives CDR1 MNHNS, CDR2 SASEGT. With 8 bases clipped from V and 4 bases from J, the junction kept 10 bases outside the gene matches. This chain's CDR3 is CASQSRRGGPDTQYF. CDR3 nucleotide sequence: TGTGCCAGCCAGAGTAGGCGGGGGGGCCCAGATACGCAGTATTTT.

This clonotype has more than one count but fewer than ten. CDR3 sequence: CASSQDGLAQYF. CDR3 nucleotide sequence: TGCGCCAGCAGCCAAGACGGCTTGGCCCAGTACTTC. The V and J genes are TRBV4-1 and TRBJ2-5; D unclear. The V gene's germline CDR1 is MGHRA and CDR2 YSYEKL. With 0 bases removed from V and 9 bases from J, the gap between germline ends came to 8 bases. The CDR3 loop spans 12 amino acids.

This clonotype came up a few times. DNA for the CDR3: TGCGCCAGCAGCCGCGAGAACGGGGTCCACTCTGGAAACACCATATATTTT. It yields the protein CASSRENGVHSGNTIYF. V usage is TRBV4-1 and J usage is TRBJ1-3; no clear D. CDR1 is MGHRA and CDR2 is YSYEKL in the germline V gene. Trimming took off 4 bases at V and 0 bases at J, with 16 bases between the two ends. This CDR3 contains 17 residues.

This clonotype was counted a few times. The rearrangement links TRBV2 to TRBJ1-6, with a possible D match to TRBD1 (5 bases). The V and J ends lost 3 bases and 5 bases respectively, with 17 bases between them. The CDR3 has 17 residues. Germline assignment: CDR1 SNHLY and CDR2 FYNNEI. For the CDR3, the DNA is TGTGCCAGCAGTGATTCTGGCCCTCGGGGCCATAATTCACCCCTCCACTTT. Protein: CASSDSGPRGHNSPLHF.

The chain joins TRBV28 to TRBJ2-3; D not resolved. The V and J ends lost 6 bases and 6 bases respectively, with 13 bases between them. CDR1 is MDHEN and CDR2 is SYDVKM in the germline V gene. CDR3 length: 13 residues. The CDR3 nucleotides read TGTGCCAGCAGCTCAATCCAGGATGATACGCAGTATTTT. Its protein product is CASSSIQDDTQYF. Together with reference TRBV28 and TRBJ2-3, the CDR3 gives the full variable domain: DVKVTQSSRYLVKRTGEKVFLECVQDMDHENMFWYRQDPGLGLRLIYFSYDVKMKEKGDIPEGYSVSREKKERFSLILESASTNQTSMYLCASSSIQDDTQYFGPGTRLTVL.

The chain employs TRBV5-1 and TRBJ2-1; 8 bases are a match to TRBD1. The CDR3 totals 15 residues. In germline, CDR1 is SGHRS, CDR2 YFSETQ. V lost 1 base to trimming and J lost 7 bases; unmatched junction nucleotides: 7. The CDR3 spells CASSLNQGAKNEQFF. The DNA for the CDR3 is TGCGCCAGCAGCTTGAATCAGGGGGCGAAAAATGAGCAGTTCTTC.

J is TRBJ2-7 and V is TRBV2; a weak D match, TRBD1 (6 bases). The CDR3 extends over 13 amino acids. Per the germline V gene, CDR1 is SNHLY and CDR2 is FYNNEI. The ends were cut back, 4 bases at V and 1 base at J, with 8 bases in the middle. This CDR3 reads CASSGDMSYEQYF. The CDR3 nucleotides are TGTGCCAGCAGTGGGGACATGTCCTACGAGCAGTACTTC.

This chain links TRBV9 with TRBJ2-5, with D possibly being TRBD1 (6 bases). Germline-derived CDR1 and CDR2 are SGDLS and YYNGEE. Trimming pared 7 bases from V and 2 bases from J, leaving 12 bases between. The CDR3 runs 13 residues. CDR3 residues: CASGAGTQETQYF. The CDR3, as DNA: TGTGCCAGCGGCGCCGGGACACAAGAGACCCAGTACTTC.

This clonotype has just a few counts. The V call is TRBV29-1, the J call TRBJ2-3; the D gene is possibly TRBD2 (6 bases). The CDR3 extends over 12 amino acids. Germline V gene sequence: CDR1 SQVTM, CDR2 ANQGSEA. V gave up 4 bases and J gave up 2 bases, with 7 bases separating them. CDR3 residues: CSVGGATDTQYF. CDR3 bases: TGCAGCGTTGGCGGGGCCACAGATACGCAGTATTTT.